This TCR beta chain was recorded in a study of blood T cell repertoires in COVID-19. In the study overall: Collection of acute and convalescent COVID-19 samples took place in the United States, Italy and Spain. In each case, the material was cDNA or gDNA derived from T cells, B-cell-depleted T cells, or PBMCs.

Trimming pared 4 bases from V and 9 bases from J, leaving 15 bases between. This CDR3 is 14 amino acids long. Looked up from germline, CDR1 is MGHRA and CDR2 is YSYEKL. Original data processing: Estimates of nucleated cell counts were drawn from the amplification of reference gene primers. The protocol was immunoSEQ multiplex PCR, while the TCRdb copy is restricted to in-frame clones and leaves out a portion. The V and J calls and clone size were taken over from that table, and D and trimming were inferred from the DNA. The table has some 120,000 clones, around two thirds seen once. What was sequenced was peripheral blood. This rearrangement joins TRBV4-1 to TRBJ2-2, with D unclear. The TCR originated in a woman aged 70 to 79 with acute or convalescent COVID-19. Here the CDR3 DNA reads TGCGCCAGCAGCCTAGCCGACCGTACTTGGGAGCTGTTTTTT. Encoded protein: CASSLADRTWELFF.